Each of the 5 T cell receptor beta chains below was sequenced from the same sample in a study of blood T cell repertoires in COVID-19. Profiling relied on immunoSEQ multiplex PCR, and the TCRdb table lists in-frame clones only, not all of them. The sample holds tens of thousands of clones; more than 65% are singletons and the top ten take about 5.7%. Sequences were obtained from peripheral blood. The receptors stem from a man in his sixties or seventies with COVID-19, enrolled during active disease.

The genes are TRBV19 and TRBJ2-7; 9 nucleotides match TRBD1. Trimming at V came to 2 bases and at J to 6 bases, leaving 20 bases not matched to a gene. There are 19 residues in the CDR3. Germline CDR1 LNHDA, CDR2 SQIVND (reference sequence). The CDR3 coding sequence is TGTGCCAGTAGTATACGACCCGGGACAGGGATCGGCTTACAGGGCGAGCAGTACTTC. Its translation is CASSIRPGTGIGLQGEQYF.

V gene TRBV29-1 combines with J gene TRBJ2-3, with D unresolved. CDR1 and CDR2 from the germline V gene are SQVTM and ANQGSEA. CDR3 size: 13 residues. V lost 0 bases to trimming and J lost 3 bases, with 7 bases between them. The CDR3 bases are TGCAGCGTTGAAGATCCACTTACAGATACGCAGTATTTT. It translates to CSVEDPLTDTQYF.

The gene calls are TRBV10-3 and TRBJ1-1; 9 bases agree with TRBD1. The CDR3 runs 15 residues. The V and J ends lost 4 bases and 3 bases, in that order; junction bases with no gene match: 6. CDR1 and CDR2 (germline): ENHRY, SYGVKD. CDR3 loop: CAISGSDRGYTEAFF. CDR3 coding DNA: TGTGCCATCAGTGGCTCTGACAGGGGGTACACTGAAGCTTTCTTT.

The rearrangement uses TRBV5-1 and TRBJ2-7; TRBD1 matches 7 bases. The CDR3 runs to 17 residues. Unmatched junction bases numbered 19, after V lost 4 bases and J lost 6 bases. The V gene's germline CDR1 is SGHRS and CDR2 YFSETQ. The CDR3 sequence: CASSPLDRANSRSEQYF. The CDR3 DNA is TGCGCCAGCAGCCCCCTCGACAGGGCAAACTCAAGGAGCGAGCAGTACTTC.

The CDR3 region has the DNA TGTGCCAGTAGTAACTTAAACAGGGCTGCGACTAATGAAAAACTGTTTTTT. It specifies CASSNLNRAATNEKLFF. The rearrangement uses TRBV19 and TRBJ1-4; possible D gene TRBD1, 6 bases. CDR3 length equals 17 residues. With 4 bases removed from V and 2 bases from J, the gap between germline ends came to 17 bases. Germline V gives CDR1 LNHDA, CDR2 SQIVND (reference sequence). Together with reference TRBV19 and TRBJ1-4, the CDR3 gives the full variable domain: DGGITQSPKYLFRKEGQNVTLSCEQNLNHDAMYWYRQDPGQGLRLIYYSQIVNDFQKGDIAEGYSVSREKKESFPLTVTSAQKNPTAFYLCASSNLNRAATNEKLFFGSGTQLSVL.